Listed here is a single TCR beta chain. V shed 0 bases and J shed 0 bases, with 8 bases lying between them. Germline CDR1 reads MNHEY; CDR2 reads SVGAGI. The CDR3 extends over 16 amino acids. Authors' methods: Estimation of nucleated cell counts was performed using reference gene primer amplification. Sequenced by immunoSEQ multiplex PCR; TCRdb stores in-frame clones only, minus some. V and J calls and clone size are copied from that table; D and trimming were computed from the DNA. In the table there are fewer than 250,000 clones, approximately 90% of which are singletons. The data originate from a study of blood T cell repertoires in COVID-19. On the study more broadly: Samples representing acute and convalescent COVID-19 were sourced from the United States, Italy and Spain. PBMCs, B-cell-depleted T cells, or T cells were the source of the cDNA or gDNA that made up the material.

The sequencing input was peripheral blood. The rearrangement links TRBV6-5 to TRBJ1-4; D is uncertain. The sequence came from a man aged 55 to 69 with COVID-19, enrolled during active disease. CDR3 in DNA: TGTGCCAGCAGTTACTCGGCGGGTGCAACTAATGAAAAACTGTTTTTT. This codes for CASSYSAGATNEKLFF.